This is a list of T cell receptor beta chains from one sample in a study of blood T cell repertoires in COVID-19. TCRdb's table, derived via immunoSEQ multiplex PCR, lists solely in-frame clones and lacks some. The sample holds over 70,000 clones, around 83% seen once. Sequencing was carried out using peripheral blood. These receptors all stem from a man aged 25 to 40 with COVID-19, enrolled during active disease. Both conserved end residues are part of each CDR3. Fields, in order: J gene, D gene, clone size, V gene, CDR3 protein, CDR3 DNA. A D gene is named only where the DNA matches it firmly. Clone size is not always given. Where it is, it says once, few, many or a class for expanded clones.

j_gene: TRBJ1-4; d_gene: .; abundance: .; v_gene: TRBV7-2; CDR3aa: CASSLFSLGEKLFF; CDR3nt: TGTGCCAGCAGCTTATTTAGCCTTGGGGAAAAACTGTTTTTT
j_gene: TRBJ1-5; d_gene: .; abundance: .; v_gene: TRBV19; CDR3aa: CASSISGRGNQPQHF; CDR3nt: TGTGCCAGTAGTATTTCGGGAAGGGGGAATCAGCCCCAGCATTTT
j_gene: TRBJ2-3; d_gene: .; abundance: .; v_gene: TRBV19; CDR3aa: CASSIEGHTDTQYF; CDR3nt: TGTGCCAGTAGTATAGAGGGCCACACAGATACGCAGTATTTT
j_gene: TRBJ1-3; d_gene: .; abundance: many; v_gene: TRBV9; CDR3aa: CASSVADNLDSGNTIYF; CDR3nt: TGTGCCAGCAGCGTAGCTGACAACCTCGACTCTGGAAACACCATATATTTT
j_gene: TRBJ2-3; d_gene: .; abundance: .; v_gene: TRBV5-1; CDR3aa: CASSSLLLGPRDTQYF; CDR3nt: TGCGCCAGCAGCTCCCTTCTACTAGGTCCACGGGATACGCAGTATTTT
j_gene: TRBJ2-7; d_gene: .; abundance: .; v_gene: TRBV12-3/TRBV12-4; CDR3aa: CASSPQGTYEQYF; CDR3nt: TGTGCCAGCAGTCCTCAGGGGACCTACGAGCAGTACTTC
j_gene: TRBJ2-1; d_gene: TRBD2; abundance: .; v_gene: TRBV5-1; CDR3aa: CASTPAGAVGNEQFF; CDR3nt: TGCGCCAGCACCCCAGCGGGGGCAGTCGGGAATGAGCAGTTCTTC
j_gene: TRBJ1-4; d_gene: TRBD1; abundance: .; v_gene: TRBV4-2; CDR3aa: CASSQPGTGGEKLFF; CDR3nt: TGTGCCAGCAGCCAACCCGGGACAGGGGGTGAAAAACTGTTTTTT
j_gene: TRBJ2-5; d_gene: TRBD1; abundance: .; v_gene: TRBV6-5; CDR3aa: CASSYARTGRGETQYF; CDR3nt: TGTGCCAGCAGTTACGCAAGGACAGGGAGAGGAGAGACCCAGTACTTC
j_gene: TRBJ1-1; d_gene: .; abundance: .; v_gene: TRBV14; CDR3aa: CASSRLGGTEAFF; CDR3nt: TGTGCCAGCAGCCGTTTGGGGGGGACTGAAGCTTTCTTT
j_gene: TRBJ2-1; d_gene: TRBD2; abundance: .; v_gene: TRBV19; CDR3aa: CASSISGAASGRDNEQFF; CDR3nt: TGTGCCAGTAGTATAAGCGGGGCTGCTAGCGGGAGGGACAATGAGCAGTTCTTC
j_gene: TRBJ1-4; d_gene: .; abundance: .; v_gene: TRBV28; CDR3aa: CASSLIVGAGNEKLFF; CDR3nt: TGTGCCAGCAGTTTGATAGTGGGCGCAGGGAATGAAAAACTGTTTTTT
j_gene: TRBJ1-3; d_gene: TRBD1; abundance: .; v_gene: TRBV2; CDR3aa: CASSFTPDRGSGNTIYF; CDR3nt: TGTGCCAGCAGTTTCACCCCGGACAGGGGCTCTGGAAACACCATATATTTT
j_gene: TRBJ1-2; d_gene: TRBD1; abundance: .; v_gene: TRBV6-1; CDR3aa: CASSDNRGLYGYTF; CDR3nt: TGTGCCAGCAGTGACAACAGGGGGCTCTATGGCTACACCTTC
j_gene: TRBJ2-3; d_gene: TRBD2; abundance: .; v_gene: TRBV10-3; CDR3aa: CATVSAGEADTQYF; CDR3nt: TGTGCCACCGTCTCAGCGGGAGAGGCAGATACGCAGTATTTT
j_gene: TRBJ2-6; d_gene: TRBD1; abundance: .; v_gene: TRBV5-1; CDR3aa: CASSWGQGSTSGANVLTF; CDR3nt: TGCGCCAGCAGCTGGGGACAGGGGTCAACCTCTGGGGCCAACGTCCTGACTTTC
j_gene: TRBJ2-1; d_gene: .; abundance: .; v_gene: TRBV11-2; CDR3aa: CASSLLGAYNEQFF; CDR3nt: TGTGCCAGCAGCTTGCTAGGAGCCTACAATGAGCAGTTCTTC
j_gene: TRBJ1-1; d_gene: .; abundance: .; v_gene: TRBV2; CDR3aa: CASTPHQAVDTEAFF; CDR3nt: TGTGCCAGCACCCCCCATCAAGCGGTTGACACTGAAGCTTTCTTT
j_gene: TRBJ2-2; d_gene: .; abundance: .; v_gene: TRBV5-4; CDR3aa: CASSLAEGSGELFF; CDR3nt: TGTGCCAGCAGCTTGGCGGAGGGGTCCGGGGAGCTGTTTTTT
j_gene: TRBJ2-3; d_gene: TRBD2; abundance: .; v_gene: TRBV12-3/TRBV12-4; CDR3aa: CASRNGLEDTQYF; CDR3nt: TGTGCCAGCAGGAACGGACTAGAGGATACGCAGTATTTT
j_gene: TRBJ2-4; d_gene: .; abundance: .; v_gene: TRBV30; CDR3aa: CAWSGGFLRAKNIQYF; CDR3nt: TGTGCCTGGAGTGGCGGTTTCCTACGAGCCAAAAACATTCAGTACTTC
j_gene: TRBJ2-3; d_gene: TRBD1; abundance: .; v_gene: TRBV6-5; CDR3aa: CASSYRGLTDTQYF; CDR3nt: TGTGCCAGCAGTTACAGGGGGCTTACAGATACGCAGTATTTT
j_gene: TRBJ1-2; d_gene: TRBD1; abundance: .; v_gene: TRBV28; CDR3aa: CASSSGGNYGYTF; CDR3nt: TGTGCCAGCAGCTCAGGGGGCAACTATGGCTACACCTTC
j_gene: TRBJ2-2; d_gene: TRBD2; abundance: .; v_gene: TRBV19; CDR3aa: CASKASGNTGELFF; CDR3nt: TGTGCCAGTAAGGCTAGCGGGAACACCGGGGAGCTGTTTTTT
j_gene: TRBJ2-7; d_gene: .; abundance: .; v_gene: TRBV6-5; CDR3aa: CASSYSQGFSYEQYF; CDR3nt: TGTGCCAGCAGTTACTCACAGGGCTTCTCCTACGAGCAGTACTTC
j_gene: TRBJ1-2; d_gene: .; abundance: .; v_gene: TRBV30; CDR3aa: CAWTVRSSYGYTF; CDR3nt: TGTGCCTGGACCGTTCGTTCGTCGTATGGCTACACCTTC
j_gene: TRBJ1-4; d_gene: TRBD1; abundance: .; v_gene: TRBV4-1; CDR3aa: CASSQATGGEKLFF; CDR3nt: TGCGCCAGCAGCCAAGCGACAGGGGGGGAAAAACTGTTTTTT
j_gene: TRBJ1-1; d_gene: TRBD1; abundance: .; v_gene: TRBV28; CDR3aa: CASRDRGTEAFF; CDR3nt: TGTGCCAGTAGGGACAGGGGTACTGAAGCTTTCTTT
j_gene: TRBJ2-7; d_gene: .; abundance: .; v_gene: TRBV30; CDR3aa: CAWSSGWGVEQYF; CDR3nt: TGTGCCTGGAGCTCCGGGTGGGGGGTCGAGCAGTACTTC
j_gene: TRBJ2-1; d_gene: TRBD2; abundance: .; v_gene: TRBV5-8; CDR3aa: CASRSAGIRNEQFF; CDR3nt: TGTGCCAGCAGGTCAGCGGGAATTCGCAATGAGCAGTTCTTC
j_gene: TRBJ1-5; d_gene: .; abundance: .; v_gene: TRBV4-1; CDR3aa: CASSEDRWGRPQHF; CDR3nt: TGCGCCAGCAGCGAAGACAGGTGGGGGCGGCCCCAGCATTTT
j_gene: TRBJ1-1; d_gene: .; abundance: .; v_gene: TRBV6-6; CDR3aa: CASSYESNTEAFF; CDR3nt: TGTGCCAGCAGTTACGAGTCGAACACTGAAGCTTTCTTT
j_gene: TRBJ2-7; d_gene: .; abundance: .; v_gene: TRBV29-1; CDR3aa: CSVGLVGDRYEQYF; CDR3nt: TGCAGCGTTGGGTTGGTGGGAGACCGCTACGAGCAGTACTTC
j_gene: TRBJ2-3; d_gene: TRBD1; abundance: .; v_gene: TRBV2; CDR3aa: CASSVRDRLTDTQYF; CDR3nt: TGTGCCAGCAGTGTACGGGACAGGCTCACAGATACGCAGTATTTT
j_gene: TRBJ2-1; d_gene: TRBD2; abundance: many; v_gene: TRBV6-4; CDR3aa: CASSDSSGSHNEQFF; CDR3nt: TGTGCCAGCAGTGACTCTAGCGGGAGCCACAATGAGCAGTTCTTC
j_gene: TRBJ1-2; d_gene: .; abundance: .; v_gene: TRBV5-6; CDR3aa: CASSPGWERGNYGYTF; CDR3nt: TGTGCCAGCAGCCCGGGCTGGGAGAGAGGGAACTATGGCTACACCTTC
j_gene: TRBJ1-1; d_gene: .; abundance: .; v_gene: TRBV6-4; CDR3aa: CASSERGNTEAFF; CDR3nt: TGTGCCAGCAGTGAGAGAGGGAACACTGAAGCTTTCTTT
j_gene: TRBJ1-2; d_gene: .; abundance: .; v_gene: TRBV11-2; CDR3aa: CASSLDLPSGYTF; CDR3nt: TGTGCCAGCAGCTTAGATCTACCGAGCGGCTACACCTTC
j_gene: TRBJ2-1; d_gene: .; abundance: .; v_gene: TRBV7-2; CDR3aa: CASSSRAAANEQFF; CDR3nt: TGTGCCAGCAGCTCGCGGGCAGCTGCGAATGAGCAGTTCTTC
j_gene: TRBJ2-1; d_gene: TRBD1; abundance: .; v_gene: TRBV5-1; CDR3aa: CASSLGTGFYNEQFF; CDR3nt: TGCGCCAGCAGCTTAGGGACAGGGTTCTACAATGAGCAGTTCTTC
j_gene: TRBJ2-7; d_gene: TRBD2; abundance: .; v_gene: TRBV4-2; CDR3aa: CASSQPSGTSGSIEQYF; CDR3nt: TGTGCCAGCAGCCAACCGTCCGGGACTAGCGGGAGTATAGAGCAGTACTTC
j_gene: TRBJ2-1; d_gene: .; abundance: once; v_gene: TRBV7-7; CDR3aa: CASSPDSNEQFF; CDR3nt: TGTGCTAGCAGCCCGGACAGTAATGAGCAGTTCTTC
j_gene: TRBJ2-3; d_gene: .; abundance: .; v_gene: TRBV28; CDR3aa: CASSWRLGNTDTQYF; CDR3nt: TGTGCCAGCAGTTGGCGACTAGGAAACACAGATACGCAGTATTTT
j_gene: TRBJ1-1; d_gene: TRBD1; abundance: .; v_gene: TRBV11-2; CDR3aa: CASSFGTGLEAFF; CDR3nt: TGTGCCAGCAGCTTCGGGACAGGGCTTGAAGCTTTCTTT
j_gene: TRBJ2-7; d_gene: TRBD1; abundance: .; v_gene: TRBV19; CDR3aa: CASTGTGGSEQYF; CDR3nt: TGTGCCAGTACCGGGACAGGGGGCTCCGAGCAGTACTTC
j_gene: TRBJ1-5; d_gene: TRBD1; abundance: .; v_gene: TRBV7-2; CDR3aa: CASSLGRGTNQPQHF; CDR3nt: TGTGCCAGCAGCTTAGGCAGGGGGACTAATCAGCCCCAGCATTTT
j_gene: TRBJ1-1; d_gene: .; abundance: .; v_gene: TRBV10-3; CDR3aa: CAISEMGAGNTEAFF; CDR3nt: TGCGCCATCAGTGAGATGGGCGCAGGGAACACTGAAGCTTTCTTT
j_gene: TRBJ2-1; d_gene: TRBD2; abundance: .; v_gene: TRBV4-2; CDR3aa: CASSQVAGAGQYEQFF; CDR3nt: TGTGCCAGCAGCCAGGTAGCGGGAGCGGGTCAATATGAGCAGTTCTTC
j_gene: TRBJ1-5; d_gene: .; abundance: .; v_gene: TRBV2; CDR3aa: CASSDTGENQPQHF; CDR3nt: TGTGCCAGCAGCGATACAGGAGAAAATCAGCCCCAGCATTTT
j_gene: TRBJ1-1; d_gene: TRBD1; abundance: .; v_gene: TRBV2; CDR3aa: CASTGTDTEAFF; CDR3nt: TGTGCCAGCACCGGGACAGACACTGAAGCTTTCTTT
j_gene: TRBJ1-1; d_gene: .; abundance: .; v_gene: TRBV28; CDR3aa: CASSFYARSNTEAFF; CDR3nt: TGTGCCAGCTCCTTTTACGCTAGGTCGAACACTGAAGCTTTCTTT
j_gene: TRBJ1-4; d_gene: .; abundance: .; v_gene: TRBV4-3; CDR3aa: CASSQDGPGATNEKLFF; CDR3nt: TGCGCCAGCAGCCAAGATGGCCCAGGGGCAACTAATGAAAAACTGTTTTTT
j_gene: TRBJ1-1; d_gene: .; abundance: once; v_gene: TRBV29-1; CDR3aa: CSVGGGGDPFF; CDR3nt: TGCAGCGTTGGGGGAGGAGGGGATCCTTTCTTT
j_gene: TRBJ1-1; d_gene: TRBD1; abundance: .; v_gene: TRBV18; CDR3aa: CASSNDRDTEAFF; CDR3nt: TGTGCCAGCTCAAACGACAGGGACACTGAAGCTTTCTTT